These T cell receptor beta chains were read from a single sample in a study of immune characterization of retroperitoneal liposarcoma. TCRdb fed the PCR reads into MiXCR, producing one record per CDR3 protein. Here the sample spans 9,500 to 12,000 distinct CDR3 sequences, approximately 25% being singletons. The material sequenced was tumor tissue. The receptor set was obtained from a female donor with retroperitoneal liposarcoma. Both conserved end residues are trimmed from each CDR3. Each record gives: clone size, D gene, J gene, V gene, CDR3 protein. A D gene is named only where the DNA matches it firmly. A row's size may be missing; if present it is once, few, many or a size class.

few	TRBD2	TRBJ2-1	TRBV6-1	ASSESRGTSGGRRY
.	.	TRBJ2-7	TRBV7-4	ASSLAGGEQY
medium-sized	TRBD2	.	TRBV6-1	ASSSSGYEQY
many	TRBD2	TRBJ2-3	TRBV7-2	ASSSLPTSVDTQY
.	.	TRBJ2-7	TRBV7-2	ASSLLGQLEQY
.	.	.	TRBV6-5	ASSEMVAKNIQY
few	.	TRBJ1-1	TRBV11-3	ASSLQHKNTEAF
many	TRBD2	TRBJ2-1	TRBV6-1	ASRPGLAGVGETQF
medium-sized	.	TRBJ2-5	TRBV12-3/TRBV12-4	ASSLGWNRETQY
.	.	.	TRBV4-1	ASSHSLGSRYNEQY
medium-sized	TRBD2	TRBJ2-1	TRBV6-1	ASSRRTGLAGQETQF
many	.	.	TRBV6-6	ASSYLSISSYNEQY
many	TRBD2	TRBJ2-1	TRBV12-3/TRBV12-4	ASSFLRGRLAGENEQF